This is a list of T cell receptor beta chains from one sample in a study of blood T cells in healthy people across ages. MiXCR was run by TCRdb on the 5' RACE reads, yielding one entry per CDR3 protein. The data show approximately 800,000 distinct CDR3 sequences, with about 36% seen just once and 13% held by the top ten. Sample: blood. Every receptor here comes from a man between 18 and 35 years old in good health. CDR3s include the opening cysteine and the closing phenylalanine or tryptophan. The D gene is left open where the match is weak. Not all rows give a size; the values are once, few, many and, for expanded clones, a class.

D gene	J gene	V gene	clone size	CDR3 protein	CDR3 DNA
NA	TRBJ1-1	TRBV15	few	CATSRDKGHRRTEAFF	TGTGCCACCAGCAGAGATAAAGGCCACCGGAGGACTGAAGCTTTCTTT
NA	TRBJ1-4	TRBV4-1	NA	CASSQDPGRGVSEKLFF	TGCGCCAGCAGCCAAGATCCCGGCAGGGGTGTCAGTGAAAAACTGTTTTTT
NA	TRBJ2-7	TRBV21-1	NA	CASSKGGCTGGAYEQYF	TGTGCCAGCAGCAAAGGCGGTTGTACAGGGGGGGCCTACGAGCAGTACTTC
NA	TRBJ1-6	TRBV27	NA	CASSTRALSSYNSPLHF	TGTGCCAGCAGTACCCGGGCCTTGAGCTCCTATAATTCACCCCTCCACTTT
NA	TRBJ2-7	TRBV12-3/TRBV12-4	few	CASRQGLTSYEQYF	TGTGCCAGCAGGCAGGGGTTGACTTCCTACGAGCAGTACTTC
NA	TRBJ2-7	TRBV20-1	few	CSATAAEDEQYF	TGCAGTGCTACGGCGGCGGAGGACGAGCAGTACTTC
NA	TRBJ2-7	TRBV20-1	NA	CSASLVAYNEQYF	TGCAGTGCTAGCCTAGTAGCCTACAATGAGCAGTACTTC
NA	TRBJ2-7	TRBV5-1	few	CASSPMGRVSSYEQYF	TGCGCCAGCAGCCCCATGGGCAGGGTGAGCTCCTACGAGCAGTACTTC
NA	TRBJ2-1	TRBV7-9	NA	CASSLDGQTPYNEQFF	TGTGCCAGCAGCTTAGATGGGCAGACACCTTACAATGAGCAGTTCTTC
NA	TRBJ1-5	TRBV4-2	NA	CASSDPNVPNQPQHF	TGTGCCAGCAGCGACCCGAACGTCCCCAATCAGCCCCAGCATTTT
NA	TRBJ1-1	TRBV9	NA	CASSVGGQLNTEAFF	TGTGCCAGCAGCGTAGGAGGGCAGTTGAACACTGAAGCTTTCTTT
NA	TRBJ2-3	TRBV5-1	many	CASSLSSEDTQYF	TGTGCCAGCAGCTTGTCTTCAGAGGATACGCAGTATTTT
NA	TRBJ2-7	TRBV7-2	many	CASSLEVSTYEQYF	TGTGCCAGCAGCTTAGAGGTCTCGACCTACGAGCAGTACTTC
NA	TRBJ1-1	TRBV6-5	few	CASSPEDGGTEAFF	TGTGCCAGCAGCCCGGAAGACGGGGGCACTGAAGCTTTCTTT
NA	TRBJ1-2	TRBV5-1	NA	CASSVNRNYGYTF	TGCGCCAGCAGCGTTAACAGAAACTATGGCTACACCTTC
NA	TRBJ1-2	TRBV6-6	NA	CASSYRQEEGYTF	TGTGCCAGCAGTTATCGGCAGGAGGAAGGCTACACCTTC
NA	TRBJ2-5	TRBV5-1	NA	CASRLQSGSRRETQYF	TGCGCCAGCCGTTTACAATCAGGATCCAGGCGGGAGACCCAGTACTTC
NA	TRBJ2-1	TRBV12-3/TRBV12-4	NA	CASSLLIYNEQFF	TGTGCCAGCAGTTTATTAATCTACAATGAGCAGTTCTTC
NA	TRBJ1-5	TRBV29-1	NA	CSVGYEGRNQPQHF	TGCAGCGTGGGTTACGAGGGGCGCAATCAGCCCCAGCATTTT
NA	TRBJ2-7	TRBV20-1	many	CSANRAQYEQYF	TGCAGTGCAAACAGAGCCCAGTACGAGCAGTACTTC
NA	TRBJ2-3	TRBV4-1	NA	CASSQGSPAGSDTQYF	TGCGCCAGCAGCCAAGGTTCACCGGCGGGGTCAGATACGCAGTATTTT
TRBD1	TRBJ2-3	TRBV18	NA	CASSPLGQGTDTQYF	TGTGCCAGCTCACCGCTGGGACAGGGCACAGATACGCAGTATTTT
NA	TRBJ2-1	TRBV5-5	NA	CASSFVESSYNEQFF	TGTGCCAGCAGCTTTGTCGAGAGCTCCTACAATGAGCAGTTCTTC
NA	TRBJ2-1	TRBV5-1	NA	CASSSEPSNSEQFF	TGCGCCAGCAGCTCCGAACCAAGTAACAGTGAGCAGTTCTTC
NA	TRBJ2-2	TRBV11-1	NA	CASSLRGRSNTGELFF	TGTGCCAGCAGCTTAAGGGGCAGATCGAACACCGGGGAGCTGTTTTTT
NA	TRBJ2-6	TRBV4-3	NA	CASSQDMGAGANVLTF	TGCGCCAGCAGCCAAGATATGGGGGCTGGGGCCAACGTCCTGACTTTC
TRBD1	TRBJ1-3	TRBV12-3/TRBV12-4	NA	CACRTQGAGSGNTIYF	TGTGCCTGCAGAACACAGGGGGCAGGCTCTGGAAACACCATATATTTT
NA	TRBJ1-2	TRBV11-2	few	CASSPGHYGYTF	TGTGCCAGCAGCCCAGGGCACTATGGCTACACCTTC
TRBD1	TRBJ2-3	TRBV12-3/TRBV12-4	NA	CASTSTGGADTQYF	TGTGCCAGCACCTCGACAGGGGGCGCAGATACGCAGTATTTT
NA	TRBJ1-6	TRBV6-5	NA	CASSYRGQTYNSPLHF	TGTGCCAGCAGTTACCGAGGACAAACCTATAATTCACCCCTCCACTTT
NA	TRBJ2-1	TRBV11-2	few	CASSRSGLILYNEQFF	TGTGCCAGCAGCCGATCGGGACTGATTTTGTACAATGAGCAGTTCTTC
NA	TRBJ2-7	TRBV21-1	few	CAGSAGPPYEQYF	TGTGCCGGATCAGCAGGGCCCCCCTACGAGCAGTACTTC
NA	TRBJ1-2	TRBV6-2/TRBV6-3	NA	CASSYPDGQDYGYTF	TGTGCCAGCAGTTACCCCGACGGCCAGGACTATGGCTACACCTTC
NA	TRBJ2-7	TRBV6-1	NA	CASGHGRNSYEQYF	TGTGCCAGCGGGCACGGACGGAACTCCTACGAGCAGTACTTC
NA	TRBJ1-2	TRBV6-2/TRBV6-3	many	CASVEVGAGYTF	TGTGCCAGCGTGGAGGTAGGGGCTGGCTACACCTTC
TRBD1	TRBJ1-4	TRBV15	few	CATSGRQGSRANEKLFF	TGTGCCACCAGCGGAAGACAGGGAAGTCGGGCTAATGAAAAACTGTTTTTT
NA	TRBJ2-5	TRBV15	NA	CATSRTPRGAQETQYF	TGTGCCACCAGCCGGACTCCCCGAGGGGCCCAAGAGACCCAGTACTTC
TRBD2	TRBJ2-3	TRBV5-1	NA	CASSSGGGAMDTQYF	TGCGCCAGCAGCTCGGGCGGGGGGGCCATGGATACGCAGTATTTT
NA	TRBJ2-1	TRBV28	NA	CASSLWGGGSYNEQFF	TGTGCCAGCAGTTTATGGGGAGGGGGCTCCTACAATGAGCAGTTCTTC
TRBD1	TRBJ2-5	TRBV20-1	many	CSAAETGLETQYF	TGCAGTGCTGCTGAGACAGGGCTAGAGACCCAGTACTTC
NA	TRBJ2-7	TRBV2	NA	CASSGTPRTGYEQYF	TGTGCCAGCAGCGGGACCCCGCGTACAGGGTATGAGCAGTACTTC
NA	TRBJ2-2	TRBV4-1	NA	CASSQPREGNTGELFF	TGCGCCAGCAGCCAACCCCGCGAGGGGAACACCGGGGAGCTGTTTTTT